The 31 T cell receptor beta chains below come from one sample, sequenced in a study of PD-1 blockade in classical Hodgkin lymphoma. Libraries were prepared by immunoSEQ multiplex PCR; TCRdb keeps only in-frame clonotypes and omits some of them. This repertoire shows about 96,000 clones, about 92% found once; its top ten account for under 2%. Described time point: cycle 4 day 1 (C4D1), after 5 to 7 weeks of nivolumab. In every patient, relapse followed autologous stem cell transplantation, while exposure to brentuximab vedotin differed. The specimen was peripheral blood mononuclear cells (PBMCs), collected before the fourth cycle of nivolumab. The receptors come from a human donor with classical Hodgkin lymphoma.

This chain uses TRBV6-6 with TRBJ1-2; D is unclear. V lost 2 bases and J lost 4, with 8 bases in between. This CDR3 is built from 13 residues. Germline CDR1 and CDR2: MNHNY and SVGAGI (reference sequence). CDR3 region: CASSYAAAYGYTF. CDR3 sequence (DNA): TGTGCCAGCAGTTACGCGGCGGCCTATGGCTACACCTTC.

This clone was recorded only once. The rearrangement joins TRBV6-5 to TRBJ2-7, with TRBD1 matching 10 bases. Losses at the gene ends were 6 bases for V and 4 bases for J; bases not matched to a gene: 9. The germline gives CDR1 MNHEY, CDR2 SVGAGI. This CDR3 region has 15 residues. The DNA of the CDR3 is TGTGCCAGCAGCCTCCAGACAGGGGGCGGGTACGAGCAGTACTTC. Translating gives CASSLQTGGGYEQYF.

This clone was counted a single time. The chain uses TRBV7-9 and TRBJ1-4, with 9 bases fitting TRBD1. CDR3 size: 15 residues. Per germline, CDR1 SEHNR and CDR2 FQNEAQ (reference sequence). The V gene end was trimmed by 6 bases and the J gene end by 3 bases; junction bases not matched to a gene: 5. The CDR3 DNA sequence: TGTGCCAGCAGACGGGACAGGGCGTCTAATGAAAAACTGTTTTTT. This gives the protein CASRRDRASNEKLFF.

The CDR3 DNA follows: TGTGCCAGCAGCTTGGTTAAGCGGGAGGGCATATACGAGCAGTACTTC. Translated, it gives CASSLVKREGIYEQYF. The gene calls are TRBV7-6 and TRBJ2-7, with 10 nucleotides matching TRBD2. This CDR3 region has 16 residues. Per germline, CDR1 SGHVS and CDR2 FNYEAQ. Germline trimming cut 3 bases from V and 4 bases from J; bases unmatched to any gene: 9. Based on the CDR3 plus reference TRBV7-6 and TRBJ2-7, the full variable domain is GAGVSQSPRYKVTKRGQDVALRCDPISGHVSLYWYRQALGQGPEFLTYFNYEAQQDKSGLPNDRFSAERPEGSISTLTIQRTEQRDSAMYRCASSLVKREGIYEQYFGPGTRLTVT.

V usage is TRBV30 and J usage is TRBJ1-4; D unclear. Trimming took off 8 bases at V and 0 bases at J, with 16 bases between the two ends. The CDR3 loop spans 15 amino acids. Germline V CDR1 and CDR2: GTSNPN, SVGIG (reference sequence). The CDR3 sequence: CAARTGPATNEKLFF. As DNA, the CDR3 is TGTGCCGCTCGGACCGGACCTGCAACTAATGAAAAACTGTTTTTT.

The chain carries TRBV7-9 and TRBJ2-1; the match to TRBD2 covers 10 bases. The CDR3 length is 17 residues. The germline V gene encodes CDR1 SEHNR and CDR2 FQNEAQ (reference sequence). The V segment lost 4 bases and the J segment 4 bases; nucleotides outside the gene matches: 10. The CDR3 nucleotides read TGTGCCAGCAGCTCGCGAACCGGGACTAGCGAGTACAATGAGCAGTTCTTC. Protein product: CASSSRTGTSEYNEQFF.

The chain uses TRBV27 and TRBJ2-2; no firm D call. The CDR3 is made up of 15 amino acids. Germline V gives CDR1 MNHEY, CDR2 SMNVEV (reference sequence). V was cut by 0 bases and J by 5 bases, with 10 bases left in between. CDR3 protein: CASSLSLPSTGELFF. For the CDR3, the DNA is TGTGCCAGCAGTTTATCGTTACCTTCTACCGGGGAGCTGTTTTTT.

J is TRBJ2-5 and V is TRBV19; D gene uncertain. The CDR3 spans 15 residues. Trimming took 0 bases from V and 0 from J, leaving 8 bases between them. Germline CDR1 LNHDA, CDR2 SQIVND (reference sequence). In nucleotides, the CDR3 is TGTGCCAGTAGTATAGATGGCCCCCACCAAGAGACCCAGTACTTC. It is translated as CASSIDGPHQETQYF.

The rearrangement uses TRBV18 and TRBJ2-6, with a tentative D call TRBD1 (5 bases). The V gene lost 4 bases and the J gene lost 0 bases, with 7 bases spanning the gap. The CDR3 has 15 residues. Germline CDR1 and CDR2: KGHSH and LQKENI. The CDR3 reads CASSRQGSGANVLTF. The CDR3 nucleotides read TGTGCCAGCTCACGTCAGGGCTCTGGGGCCAACGTCCTGACTTTC.

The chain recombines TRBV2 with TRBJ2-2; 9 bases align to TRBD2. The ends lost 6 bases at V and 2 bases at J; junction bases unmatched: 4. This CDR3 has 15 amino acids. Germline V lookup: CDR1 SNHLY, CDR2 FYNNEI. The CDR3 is CASRLAGVNTGELFF. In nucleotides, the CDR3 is TGTGCCAGCAGATTAGCGGGAGTTAACACCGGGGAGCTGTTTTTT.

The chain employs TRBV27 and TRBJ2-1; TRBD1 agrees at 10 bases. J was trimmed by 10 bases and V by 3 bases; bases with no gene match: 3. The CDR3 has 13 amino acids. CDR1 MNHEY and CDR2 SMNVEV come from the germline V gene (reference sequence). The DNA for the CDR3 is TGTGCCAGCAGTTTGGACAGGGGGTACGAGCAGTTCTTC. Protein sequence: CASSLDRGYEQFF.

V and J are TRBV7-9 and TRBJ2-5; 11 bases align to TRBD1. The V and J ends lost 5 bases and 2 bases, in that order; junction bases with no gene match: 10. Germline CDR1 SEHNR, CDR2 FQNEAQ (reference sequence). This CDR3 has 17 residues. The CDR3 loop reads CASSPTGQGGGQETQYF. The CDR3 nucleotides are TGTGCCAGCAGCCCCACGGGACAGGGGGGTGGACAAGAGACCCAGTACTTC.

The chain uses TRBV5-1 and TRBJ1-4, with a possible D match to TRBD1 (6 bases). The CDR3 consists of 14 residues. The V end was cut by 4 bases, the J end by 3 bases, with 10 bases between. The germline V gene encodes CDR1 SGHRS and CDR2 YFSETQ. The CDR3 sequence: CASSPRGSNEKLFF. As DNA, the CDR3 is TGCGCCAGCAGCCCCAGGGGCTCTAATGAAAAACTGTTTTTT. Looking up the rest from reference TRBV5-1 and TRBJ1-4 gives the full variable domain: KAGVTQTPRYLIKTRGQQVTLSCSPISGHRSVSWYQQTPGQGLQFLFEYFSETQRNKGNFPGRFSGRQFSNSRSEMNVSTLELGDSALYLCASSPRGSNEKLFFGSGTQLSVL.

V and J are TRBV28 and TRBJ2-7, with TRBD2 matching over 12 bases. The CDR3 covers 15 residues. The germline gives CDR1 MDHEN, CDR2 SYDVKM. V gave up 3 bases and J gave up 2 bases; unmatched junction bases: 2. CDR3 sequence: CASSFGLAGTYEQYF. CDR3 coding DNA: TGTGCCAGCAGTTTTGGACTAGCGGGGACCTACGAGCAGTACTTC.

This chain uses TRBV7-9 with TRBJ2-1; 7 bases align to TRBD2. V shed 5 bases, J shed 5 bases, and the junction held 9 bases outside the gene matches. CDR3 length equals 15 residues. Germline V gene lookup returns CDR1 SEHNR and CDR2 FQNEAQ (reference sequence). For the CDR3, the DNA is TGTGCCAGCAGCCCCCCCCTCGGGACTAACAATGAGCAGTTCTTC. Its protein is CASSPPLGTNNEQFF.

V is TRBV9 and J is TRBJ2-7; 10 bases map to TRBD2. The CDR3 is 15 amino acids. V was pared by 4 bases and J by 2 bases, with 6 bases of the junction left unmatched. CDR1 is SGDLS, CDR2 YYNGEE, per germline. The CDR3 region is CASSKAGGPAYEQYF. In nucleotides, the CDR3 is TGTGCCAGCAGCAAAGCGGGAGGGCCGGCCTACGAGCAGTACTTC. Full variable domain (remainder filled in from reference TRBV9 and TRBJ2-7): DSGVTQTPKHLITATGQRVTLRCSPRSGDLSVYWYQQSLDQGLQFLIQYYNGEERAKGNILERFSAQQFPDLHSELNLSSLELGDSALYFCASSKAGGPAYEQYFGPGTRLTVT.

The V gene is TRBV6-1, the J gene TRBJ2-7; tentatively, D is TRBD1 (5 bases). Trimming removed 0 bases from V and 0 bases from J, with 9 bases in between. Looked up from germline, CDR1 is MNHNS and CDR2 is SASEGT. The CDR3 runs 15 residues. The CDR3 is CASSEAHRFSYEQYF. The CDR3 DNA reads TGTGCCAGCAGTGAAGCGCACAGGTTCTCCTACGAGCAGTACTTC.

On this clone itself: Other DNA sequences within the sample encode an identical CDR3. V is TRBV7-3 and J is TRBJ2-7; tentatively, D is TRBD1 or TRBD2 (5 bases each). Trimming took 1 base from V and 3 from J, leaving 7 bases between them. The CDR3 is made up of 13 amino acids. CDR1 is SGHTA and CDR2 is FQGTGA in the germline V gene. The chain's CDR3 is CASSLNGGYEQYF. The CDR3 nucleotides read TGTGCCAGCAGCTTAAATGGGGGCTACGAGCAGTACTTC.

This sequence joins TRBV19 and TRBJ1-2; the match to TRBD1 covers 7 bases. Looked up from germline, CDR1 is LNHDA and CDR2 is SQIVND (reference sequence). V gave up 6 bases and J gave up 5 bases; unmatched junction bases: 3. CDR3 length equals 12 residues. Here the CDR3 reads CASSGQAYGYTF. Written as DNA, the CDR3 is TGTGCCAGTAGCGGACAGGCGTATGGCTACACCTTC. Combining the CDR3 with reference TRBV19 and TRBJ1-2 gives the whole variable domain DGGITQSPKYLFRKEGQNVTLSCEQNLNHDAMYWYRQDPGQGLRLIYYSQIVNDFQKGDIAEGYSVSREKKESFPLTVTSAQKNPTAFYLCASSGQAYGYTFGSGTRLTVV.

CDR3 sequence reads: CASSFQGWRNQPQHF. The DNA of the CDR3 is TGTGCCAGCAGCTTTCAGGGATGGCGCAATCAGCCCCAGCATTTT. The chain links TRBV7-9 to TRBJ1-5; D perhaps matches TRBD1 (5 bases). V lost 3 bases, J lost 2 bases, and 11 bases lay in between. Germline assignment: CDR1 SEHNR and CDR2 FQNEAQ (reference sequence). This CDR3 has 15 amino acids.

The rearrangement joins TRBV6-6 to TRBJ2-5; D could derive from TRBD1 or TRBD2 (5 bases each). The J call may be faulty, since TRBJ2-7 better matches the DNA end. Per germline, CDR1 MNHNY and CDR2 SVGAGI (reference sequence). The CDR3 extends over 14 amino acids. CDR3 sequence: CASSGSGPHYEQYF. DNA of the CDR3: TGTGCCAGCAGTGGGTCGGGGCCCCACTACGAGCAGTACTTC.

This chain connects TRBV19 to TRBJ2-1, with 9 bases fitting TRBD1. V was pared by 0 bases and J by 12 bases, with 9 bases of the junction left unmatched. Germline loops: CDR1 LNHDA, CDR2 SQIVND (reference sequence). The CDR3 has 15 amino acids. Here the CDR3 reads CASSIEDRGPRWQFF. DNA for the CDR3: TGTGCCAGTAGTATAGAGGACAGGGGACCCCGCTGGCAGTTCTTC.

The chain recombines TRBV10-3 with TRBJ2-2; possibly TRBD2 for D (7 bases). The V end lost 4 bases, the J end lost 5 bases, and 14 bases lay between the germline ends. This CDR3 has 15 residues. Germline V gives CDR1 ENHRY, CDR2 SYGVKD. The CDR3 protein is CAISGGRGATGELFF. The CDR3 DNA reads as TGTGCCATCAGTGGTGGGAGGGGGGCGACCGGGGAGCTGTTTTTT.

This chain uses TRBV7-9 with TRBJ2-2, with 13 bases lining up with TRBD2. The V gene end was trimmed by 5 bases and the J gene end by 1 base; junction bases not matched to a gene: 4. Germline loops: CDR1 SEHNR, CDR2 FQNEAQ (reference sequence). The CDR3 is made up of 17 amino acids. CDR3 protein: CASSPGTSGVNTGELFF. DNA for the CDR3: TGTGCCAGCAGCCCAGGGACTAGCGGGGTGAACACCGGGGAGCTGTTTTTT.

The CDR3 DNA reads as TGCGCCAGCAGCTCGGCGACCGGGACAGGGGACAATGAGCAGTTCTTC. Translating gives CASSSATGTGDNEQFF. The rearrangement uses TRBV5-1 and TRBJ2-1; 10 bases map to TRBD1. Germline V CDR1 and CDR2: SGHRS, YFSETQ. This CDR3 comprises 16 residues. After removal of 3 bases from V and 5 bases from J, the junction contained 8 bases not matched to a gene.

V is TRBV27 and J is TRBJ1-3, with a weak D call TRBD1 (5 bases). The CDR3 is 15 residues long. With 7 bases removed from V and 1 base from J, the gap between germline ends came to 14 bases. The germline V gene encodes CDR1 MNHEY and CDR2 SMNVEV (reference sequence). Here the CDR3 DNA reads TGTGCCAGCATCGGGAGGGGAGCTTCTGGAAACACCATATATTTT. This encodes CASIGRGASGNTIYF.

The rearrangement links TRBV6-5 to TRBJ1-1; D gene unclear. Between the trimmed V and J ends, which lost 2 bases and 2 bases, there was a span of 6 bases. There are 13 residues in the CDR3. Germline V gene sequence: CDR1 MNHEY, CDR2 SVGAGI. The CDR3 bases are TGTGCCAGCAGTTACACAGCTAACACTGAAGCTTTCTTT. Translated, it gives CASSYTANTEAFF.

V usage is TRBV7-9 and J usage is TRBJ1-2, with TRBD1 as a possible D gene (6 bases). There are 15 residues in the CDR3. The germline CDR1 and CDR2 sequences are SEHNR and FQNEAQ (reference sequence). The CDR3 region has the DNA TGTGCTTTTTCAGGGGCAGCTCCTCCTAACTATGGCTACACCTTC. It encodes CAFSGAAPPNYGYTF.

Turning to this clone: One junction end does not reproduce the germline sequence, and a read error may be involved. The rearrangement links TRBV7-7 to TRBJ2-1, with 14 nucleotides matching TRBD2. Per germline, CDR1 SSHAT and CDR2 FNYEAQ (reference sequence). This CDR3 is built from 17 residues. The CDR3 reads CASSKSPGLAGENEQFF. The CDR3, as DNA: TGTGCTAGCAGCAAAAGTCCGGGACTAGCGGGAGAGAATGAGCAGTTCTTC.

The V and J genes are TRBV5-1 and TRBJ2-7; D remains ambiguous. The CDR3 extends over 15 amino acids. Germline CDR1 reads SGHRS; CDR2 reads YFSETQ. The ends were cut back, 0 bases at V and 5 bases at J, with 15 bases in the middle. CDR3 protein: CASSLDRAVLDEQYF. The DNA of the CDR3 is TGCGCCAGCAGCTTGGATCGGGCGGTTCTAGACGAGCAGTACTTC.

For the CDR3, the DNA is TGTGCCAGCAGTGATCCGGGACAGGGTACCTACAATGAGCAGTTCTTC. Protein: CASSDPGQGTYNEQFF. The genes are TRBV2 and TRBJ2-1, with 9 bases identical to TRBD1. Germline loops: CDR1 SNHLY, CDR2 FYNNEI. V dropped 3 bases and J dropped 2; count of bases not matched to a gene: 5. This CDR3 is built from 16 residues.